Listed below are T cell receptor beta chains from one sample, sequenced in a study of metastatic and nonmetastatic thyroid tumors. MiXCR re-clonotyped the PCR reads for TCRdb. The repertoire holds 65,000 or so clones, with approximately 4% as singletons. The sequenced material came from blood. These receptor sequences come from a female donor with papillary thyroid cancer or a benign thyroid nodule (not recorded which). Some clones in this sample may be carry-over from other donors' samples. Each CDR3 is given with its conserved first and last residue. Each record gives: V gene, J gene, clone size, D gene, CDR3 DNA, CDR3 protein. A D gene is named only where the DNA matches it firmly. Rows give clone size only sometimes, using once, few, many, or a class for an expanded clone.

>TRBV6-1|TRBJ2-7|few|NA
TGTGCCAGCAGTGAAGCCGGGACCGACGGTTACGAGCAGTACTTC
CASSEAGTDGYEQYF
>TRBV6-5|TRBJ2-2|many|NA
TGTGCCAGCAGTTACTCCGCGACCCTGAACACCGGGGAGCTGTTTTTT
CASSYSATLNTGELFF
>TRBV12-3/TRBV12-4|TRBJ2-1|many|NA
TGTGCCAGCAGCCTCCGAAGAGGGTCTTCTAACTACAATGAGCAGTTCTTC
CASSLRRGSSNYNEQFF
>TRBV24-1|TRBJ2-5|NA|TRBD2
TGTGCCACCAGTGGGGACGGGGGGTCCCGGGAGACCCAGTACTTC
CATSGDGGSRETQYF
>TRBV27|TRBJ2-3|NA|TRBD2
TGTGCCAGCAGTGAAGCTAGCGGGGGGGCCACAGATACGCAGTATTTT
CASSEASGGATDTQYF
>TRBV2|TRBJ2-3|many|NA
TGTGCCAGCAGGAGCCGGGACTCCCGCACAGATACGCAGTATTTT
CASRSRDSRTDTQYF
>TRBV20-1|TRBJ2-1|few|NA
TGCAGTGCAAGGGAGCGGACCCACAATGAGCAGTTCTTC
CSARERTHNEQFF
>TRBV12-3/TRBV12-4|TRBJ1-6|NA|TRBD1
TGTGCCAGTAGTACGGGGACAGATTCACCCCTCCACTTT
CASSTGTDSPLHF
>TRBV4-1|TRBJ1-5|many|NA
TGCGCCAGCAGCCTCTTCTCAGACACAAATAGCAATCAGCCCCAGCATTTT
CASSLFSDTNSNQPQHF
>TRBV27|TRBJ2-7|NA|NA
TGTGCCAGCATCCTCCGGGGGGGCCCGGGACAGGGTCACTACGAGCAGTACTTC
CASILRGGPGQGHYEQYF
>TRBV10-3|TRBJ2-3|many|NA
TGTGCCATCAGTTGGGAAGGGGATACGCAGTATTTT
CAISWEGDTQYF
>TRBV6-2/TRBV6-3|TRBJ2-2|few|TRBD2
TGTGCCAGCAGCGTCGGGGGGGGCGGGGAGCTGTTTTTT
CASSVGGGGELFF
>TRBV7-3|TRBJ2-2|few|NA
TGTGCCAGCAGCTTACAAACGAACACCGGGGAGCTGTTTTTT
CASSLQTNTGELFF
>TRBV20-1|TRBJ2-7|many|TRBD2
TGCAGTGCTAGAGAATACCCTAGCGGGGCCTACGAGCAGTACTTC
CSAREYPSGAYEQYF
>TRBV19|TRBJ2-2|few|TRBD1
TGTGCCAGTAGTAGGACAGGGGGTATCGGGGAGCTGTTTTTT
CASSRTGGIGELFF
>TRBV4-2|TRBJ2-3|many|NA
TGTGCCAGCAGCTCAGGGGAGCGATTTACAGATACGCAGTATTTT
CASSSGERFTDTQYF
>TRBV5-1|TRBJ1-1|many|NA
TGCGCCAGCAGCTCCGGGTACGGACTCTCGAACACTGAAGCTTTCTTT
CASSSGYGLSNTEAFF
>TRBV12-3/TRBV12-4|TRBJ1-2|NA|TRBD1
TGTGCCAGCACCACCTGGACAGGGTCGATTAAAAGGTACACCTTC
CASTTWTGSIKRYTF
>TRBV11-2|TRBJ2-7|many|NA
TGTGCCAGCAGCTTAACAGACGGGATCTACGAGCAGTACTTC
CASSLTDGIYEQYF
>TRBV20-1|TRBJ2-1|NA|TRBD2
TGCAGCCGAGCGGGAGGCCCCTACAATGAGCAGTTCTTC
CSRAGGPYNEQFF
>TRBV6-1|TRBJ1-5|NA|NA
TGTGCCAGCAGGGGGGATATTGGGTCATGGGATCCCCAGCATTTT
CASRGDIGSWDPQHF
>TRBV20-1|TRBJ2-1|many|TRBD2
TGCAGTGCTAGAGAGTTGGCTAGCGGTACTTCCTACAATGAGCAGTTCTTC
CSARELASGTSYNEQFF
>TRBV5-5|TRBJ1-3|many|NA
TGTGCCAGCAGCTTGGGGGGCGTTGGAAACACCATATATTTT
CASSLGGVGNTIYF
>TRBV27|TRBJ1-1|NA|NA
TGTGCCAGCAGTTTATCGTGGGGGATTAACACTGAAGCTTTCTTT
CASSLSWGINTEAFF
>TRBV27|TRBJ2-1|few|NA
TGTGCCAGCAGTTCGCTAGATGTCTATGACCAGTTCTTC
CASSSLDVYDQFF
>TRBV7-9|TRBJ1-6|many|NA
TGTGCCAGCAGCCGCTACTCAGGGTCTAATTCACCCCTCCACTTT
CASSRYSGSNSPLHF
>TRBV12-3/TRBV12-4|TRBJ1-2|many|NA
TGTGCCAGCAGTACAGGGCTCAACTATGGCTACACCTTC
CASSTGLNYGYTF
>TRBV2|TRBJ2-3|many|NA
TGTGCCAGCAGTGAACAGGGGACGGATACGCAGTATTTT
CASSEQGTDTQYF
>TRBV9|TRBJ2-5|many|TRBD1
TGTGCCAGCGGAAGGACAGGGGGCCAAGAGACCCAGTACTTC
CASGRTGGQETQYF
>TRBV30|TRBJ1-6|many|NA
TGTGCCTGGAAGGGTAACTCCTATAATTCACCCCTCCACTTT
CAWKGNSYNSPLHF
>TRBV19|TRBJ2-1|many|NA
TGTGCCAGTATGCGGGGATCCGTTTCCTACAATGAGCAGTTCTTC
CASMRGSVSYNEQFF
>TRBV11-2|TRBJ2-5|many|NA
TGTGCCAGCAGCTTAGTTCATTGGGCAGACCAAGAGACCCAGTACTTC
CASSLVHWADQETQYF
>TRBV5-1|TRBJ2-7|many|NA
TGCGCCAGCAGGAGGCAAAACGAGCAGTACTTC
CASRRQNEQYF
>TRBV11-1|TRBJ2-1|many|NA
TGTGCCAGCAGCCCCGGAAATAACAATGAGCAGTTCTTC
CASSPGNNNEQFF
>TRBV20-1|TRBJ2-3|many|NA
TGCAGTGCTAGACACGGACAAAACACAGATACGCAGTATTTT
CSARHGQNTDTQYF